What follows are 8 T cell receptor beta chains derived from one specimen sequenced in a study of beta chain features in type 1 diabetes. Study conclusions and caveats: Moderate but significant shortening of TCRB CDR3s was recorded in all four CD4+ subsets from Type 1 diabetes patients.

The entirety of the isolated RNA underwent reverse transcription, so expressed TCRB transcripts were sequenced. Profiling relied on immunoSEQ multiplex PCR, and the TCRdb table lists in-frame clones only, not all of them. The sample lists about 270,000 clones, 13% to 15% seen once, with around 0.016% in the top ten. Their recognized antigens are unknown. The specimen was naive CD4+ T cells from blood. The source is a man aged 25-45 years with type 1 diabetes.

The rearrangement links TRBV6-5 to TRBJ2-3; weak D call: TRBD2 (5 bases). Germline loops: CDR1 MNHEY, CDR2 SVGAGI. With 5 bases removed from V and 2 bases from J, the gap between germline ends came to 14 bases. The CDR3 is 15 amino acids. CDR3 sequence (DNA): TGTGCCAGCAGTCACACTAGATTCCCCACAGATACGCAGTATTTT. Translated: CASSHTRFPTDTQYF.

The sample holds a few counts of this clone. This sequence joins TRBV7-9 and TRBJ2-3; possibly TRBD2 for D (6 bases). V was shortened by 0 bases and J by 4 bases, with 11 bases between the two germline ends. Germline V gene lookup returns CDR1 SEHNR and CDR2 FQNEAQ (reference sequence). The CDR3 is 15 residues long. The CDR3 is CASSLAAGIPDTQYF. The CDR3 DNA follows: TGTGCCAGCAGCTTAGCTGCGGGGATCCCAGATACGCAGTATTTT. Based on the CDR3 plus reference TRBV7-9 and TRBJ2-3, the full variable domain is DTGVSQNPRHKITKRGQNVTFRCDPISEHNRLYWYRQTLGQGPEFLTYFQNEAQLEKSRLLSDRFSAERPKGSFSTLEIQRTEQGDSAMYLCASSLAAGIPDTQYFGPGTRLTVL.

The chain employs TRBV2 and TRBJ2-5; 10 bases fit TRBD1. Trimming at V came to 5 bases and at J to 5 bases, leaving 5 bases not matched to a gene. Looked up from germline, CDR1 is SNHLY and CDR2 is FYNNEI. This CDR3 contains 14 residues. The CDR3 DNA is TGTGCCAGCAGTTTGGACAGGGGGACGGAGACCCAGTACTTC. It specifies CASSLDRGTETQYF.

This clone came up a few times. CDR3 in DNA: TGCGCCAGCAGCTTGGTCGTAGAGGGAAATGAGCAGTTCTTC. Translation: CASSLVVEGNEQFF. The J gene is TRBJ2-1, the V gene TRBV5-1; tentatively, D is TRBD2 (5 bases). The germline V gene has CDR1 SGHRS and CDR2 YFSETQ. This CDR3 contains 14 residues. V shed 0 bases and J shed 7 bases, with 11 bases lying between them.

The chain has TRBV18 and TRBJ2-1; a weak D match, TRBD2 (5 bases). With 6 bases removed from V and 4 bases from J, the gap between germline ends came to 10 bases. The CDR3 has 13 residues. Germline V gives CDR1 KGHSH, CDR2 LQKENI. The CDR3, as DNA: TGTGCCAGCTCCCCGGGGAGTTACAATGAGCAGTTCTTC. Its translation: CASSPGSYNEQFF.

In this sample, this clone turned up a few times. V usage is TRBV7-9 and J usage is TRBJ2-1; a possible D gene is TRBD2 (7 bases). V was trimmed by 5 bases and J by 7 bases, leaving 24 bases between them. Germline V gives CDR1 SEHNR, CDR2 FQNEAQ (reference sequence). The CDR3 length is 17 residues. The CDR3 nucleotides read TGTGCCAGCAGCACCCTAGGGGGGGGACTCCCACGGAATGAGCAGTTCTTC. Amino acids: CASSTLGGGLPRNEQFF.

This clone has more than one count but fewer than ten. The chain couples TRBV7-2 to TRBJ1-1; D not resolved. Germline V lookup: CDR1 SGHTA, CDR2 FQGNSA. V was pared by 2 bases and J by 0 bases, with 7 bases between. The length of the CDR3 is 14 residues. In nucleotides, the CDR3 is TGTGCCAGCAGCTTATTCAGATTGAACACTGAAGCTTTCTTT. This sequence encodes CASSLFRLNTEAFF.

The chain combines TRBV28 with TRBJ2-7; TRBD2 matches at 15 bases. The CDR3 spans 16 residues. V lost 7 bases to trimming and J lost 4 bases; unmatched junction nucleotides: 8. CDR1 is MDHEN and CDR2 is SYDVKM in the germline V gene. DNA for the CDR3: TGTGCCAGCACATCCCCGGGACTAGCGGGAGGATACGAGCAGTACTTC. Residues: CASTSPGLAGGYEQYF.